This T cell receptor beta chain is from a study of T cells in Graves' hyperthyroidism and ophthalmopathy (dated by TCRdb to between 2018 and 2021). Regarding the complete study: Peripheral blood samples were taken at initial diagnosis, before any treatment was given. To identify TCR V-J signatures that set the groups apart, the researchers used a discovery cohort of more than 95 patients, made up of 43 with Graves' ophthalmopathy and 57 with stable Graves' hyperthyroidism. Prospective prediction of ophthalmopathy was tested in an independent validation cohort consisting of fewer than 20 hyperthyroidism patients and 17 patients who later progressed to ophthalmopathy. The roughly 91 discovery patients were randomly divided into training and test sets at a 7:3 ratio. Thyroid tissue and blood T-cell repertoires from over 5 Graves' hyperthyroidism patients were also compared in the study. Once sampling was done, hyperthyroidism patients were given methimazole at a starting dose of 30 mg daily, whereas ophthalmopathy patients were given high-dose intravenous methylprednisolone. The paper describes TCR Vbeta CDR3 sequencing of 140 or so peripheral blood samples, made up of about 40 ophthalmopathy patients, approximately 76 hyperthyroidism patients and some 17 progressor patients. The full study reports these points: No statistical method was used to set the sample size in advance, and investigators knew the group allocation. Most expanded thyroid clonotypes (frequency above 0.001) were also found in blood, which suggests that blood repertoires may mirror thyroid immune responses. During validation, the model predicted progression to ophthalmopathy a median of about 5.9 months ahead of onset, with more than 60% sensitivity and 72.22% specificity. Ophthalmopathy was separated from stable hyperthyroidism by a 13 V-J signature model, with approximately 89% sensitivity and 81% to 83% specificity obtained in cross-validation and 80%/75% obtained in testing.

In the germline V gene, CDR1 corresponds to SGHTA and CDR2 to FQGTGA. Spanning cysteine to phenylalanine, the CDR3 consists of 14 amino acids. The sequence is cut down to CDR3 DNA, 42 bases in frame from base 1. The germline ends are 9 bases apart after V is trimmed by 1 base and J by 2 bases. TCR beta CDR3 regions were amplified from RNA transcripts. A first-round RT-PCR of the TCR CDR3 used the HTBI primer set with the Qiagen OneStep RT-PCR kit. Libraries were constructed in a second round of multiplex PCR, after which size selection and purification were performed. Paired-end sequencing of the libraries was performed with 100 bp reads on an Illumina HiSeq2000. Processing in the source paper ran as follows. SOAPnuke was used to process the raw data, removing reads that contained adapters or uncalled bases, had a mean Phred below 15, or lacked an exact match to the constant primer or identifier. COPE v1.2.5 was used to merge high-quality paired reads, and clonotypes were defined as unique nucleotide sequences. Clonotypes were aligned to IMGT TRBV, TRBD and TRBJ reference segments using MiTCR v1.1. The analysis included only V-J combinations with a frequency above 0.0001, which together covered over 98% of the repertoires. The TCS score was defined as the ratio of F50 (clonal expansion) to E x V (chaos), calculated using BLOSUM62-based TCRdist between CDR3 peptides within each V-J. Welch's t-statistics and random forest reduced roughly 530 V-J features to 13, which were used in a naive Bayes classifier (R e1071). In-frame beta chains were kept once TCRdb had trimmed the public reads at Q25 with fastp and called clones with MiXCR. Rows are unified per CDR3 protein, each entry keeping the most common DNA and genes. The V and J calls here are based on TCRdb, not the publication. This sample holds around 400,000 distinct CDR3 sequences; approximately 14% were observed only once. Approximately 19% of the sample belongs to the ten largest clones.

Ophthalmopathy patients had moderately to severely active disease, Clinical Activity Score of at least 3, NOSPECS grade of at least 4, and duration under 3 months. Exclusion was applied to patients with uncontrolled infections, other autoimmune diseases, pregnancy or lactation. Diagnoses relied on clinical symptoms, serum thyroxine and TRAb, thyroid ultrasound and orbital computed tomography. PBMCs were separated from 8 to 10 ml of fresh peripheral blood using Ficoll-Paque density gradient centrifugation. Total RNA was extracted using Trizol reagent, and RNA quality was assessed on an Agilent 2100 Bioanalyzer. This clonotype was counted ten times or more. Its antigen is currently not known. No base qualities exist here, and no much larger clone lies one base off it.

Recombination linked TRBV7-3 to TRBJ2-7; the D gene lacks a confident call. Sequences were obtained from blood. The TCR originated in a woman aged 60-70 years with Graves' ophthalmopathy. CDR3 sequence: CASSLRPPPYEQYF. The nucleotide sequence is TGTGCCAGCAGCTTAAGACCTCCCCCCTACGAGCAGTACTTC. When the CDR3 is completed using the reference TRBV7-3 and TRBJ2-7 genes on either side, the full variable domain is GAGVSQTPSNKVTEKGKYVELRCDPISGHTALYWYRQSLGQGPEFLIYFQGTGAADDSGLPNDRFFAVRPEGSVSTLKIQRTERGDSAVYLCASSLRPPPYEQYFGPGTRLTVT.